A selection of T cell receptor beta chains follows, all from one sample in a study of CD4+ T cells in melanoma. Profiled with immunoSEQ multiplex PCR; TCRdb holds only in-frame clones, not every one. The data contain about 21,000 clones, almost 85% of them singletons. Source material: cells from a culture (not recorded whether cultured in vitro). These receptors were obtained from a human donor with melanoma. Both conserved end residues are trimmed from each CDR3. Not all rows give a size; the values are once, few, many and, for expanded clones, a class.

CDR3: ASTGTADYGYT; size: once; J: TRBJ1-2; V: TRBV6-5
CDR3: SVKNRAASYNEQF; size: -; J: TRBJ2-1; V: TRBV29-1
CDR3: ASSATPGQGARGYT; size: -; J: TRBJ1-2; V: TRBV9
CDR3: ASRLQPSSYEQY; size: -; J: TRBJ2-7; V: TRBV2
CDR3: AWSVRGQVGQPQH; size: -; J: TRBJ1-5; V: TRBV30
CDR3: ASSPSALITDTQY; size: -; J: TRBJ2-3; V: TRBV18
CDR3: ASSVGQGMPTNEKLF; size: few; J: TRBJ1-4; V: TRBV9
CDR3: ASSPAVGGGNTEAF; size: -; J: TRBJ1-1; V: TRBV18
CDR3: ASTYQGTVNYGYT; size: -; J: TRBJ1-2; V: TRBV6-5
CDR3: ASSEVVRGRGQETQY; size: -; J: TRBJ2-5; V: TRBV2
CDR3: ASRSRGDTGELF; size: few; J: TRBJ2-2; V: TRBV5-1
CDR3: ASSSNSPLH; size: once; J: TRBJ1-6; V: TRBV6-6
CDR3: SVEFTLGPSSGYGYT; size: -; J: TRBJ1-2; V: TRBV29-1
CDR3: ACSATQTYGYT; size: -; J: TRBJ1-2; V: TRBV2
CDR3: ASSLRTTDTQY; size: few; J: TRBJ2-3; V: TRBV4-1
CDR3: ASSWDRGTPHSYEQY; size: -; J: TRBJ2-7; V: TRBV21-1
CDR3: ASSVGRFGSYGYT; size: -; J: TRBJ1-2; V: TRBV9
CDR3: ATSRAAVGTGGSYEQY; size: -; J: TRBJ2-7; V: TRBV15
CDR3: ASSEVGGGELF; size: -; J: TRBJ2-2; V: TRBV6-1
CDR3: ASSLFSGGYEQY; size: -; J: TRBJ2-7; V: TRBV11-1
CDR3: ASRGLEGLNEKLF; size: -; J: TRBJ1-4; V: TRBV6-1
CDR3: SVTRDQHTEAF; size: -; J: TRBJ1-1; V: TRBV29-1
CDR3: ASSESNRSPLH; size: -; J: TRBJ1-6; V: TRBV10-2
CDR3: AISESEGGGVSGYT; size: -; J: TRBJ1-2; V: TRBV10-3
CDR3: ASSLGGARNSPLH; size: medium-sized; J: TRBJ1-6; V: TRBV7-9
CDR3: AWSTFRESNEKLF; size: -; J: TRBJ1-4; V: TRBV30
CDR3: ASALAEETQY; size: -; J: TRBJ2-5; V: TRBV2
CDR3: ASSQRGLAEMNEQF; size: -; J: TRBJ2-1; V: TRBV4-2
CDR3: ASSRILTGLYEQY; size: -; J: TRBJ2-7; V: TRBV4-1
CDR3: ASRNTGQGGYQPQH; size: -; J: TRBJ1-5; V: TRBV6-6
CDR3: ASSTLGRDREAGANVLT; size: -; J: TRBJ2-6; V: TRBV7-9
CDR3: ASSPLGGGKETQY; size: -; J: TRBJ2-5; V: TRBV4-1
CDR3: ASRARGPDTQY; size: -; J: TRBJ2-3; V: TRBV19
CDR3: ATSGGGFRTDTQY; size: few; J: TRBJ2-3; V: TRBV15
CDR3: ASSGMQGII; size: -; J: TRBJ1-2; V: TRBV28
CDR3: ASSVVIRGEAF; size: once; J: TRBJ1-1; V: TRBV9
CDR3: ASSPQGMRTEAF; size: -; J: TRBJ1-1; V: TRBV5-1
CDR3: ASSRSTASSIEQY; size: -; J: TRBJ2-7; V: TRBV7-6
CDR3: ASTRQGGGYT; size: -; J: TRBJ1-2; V: TRBV6-6
CDR3: ASSSGSSGPYNEQF; size: -; J: TRBJ2-1; V: TRBV7-3
CDR3: ASSLAVGVRGYGYT; size: -; J: TRBJ1-2; V: TRBV7-9
CDR3: ASTLRGLGTEAF; size: -; J: TRBJ1-1; V: TRBV5-8
CDR3: ASSLRSGGEETQY; size: -; J: TRBJ2-5; V: TRBV13
CDR3: ASSPTSITGELF; size: -; J: TRBJ2-2; V: TRBV7-3
CDR3: ASSGQTGLPSTDTQY; size: -; J: TRBJ2-3; V: TRBV14